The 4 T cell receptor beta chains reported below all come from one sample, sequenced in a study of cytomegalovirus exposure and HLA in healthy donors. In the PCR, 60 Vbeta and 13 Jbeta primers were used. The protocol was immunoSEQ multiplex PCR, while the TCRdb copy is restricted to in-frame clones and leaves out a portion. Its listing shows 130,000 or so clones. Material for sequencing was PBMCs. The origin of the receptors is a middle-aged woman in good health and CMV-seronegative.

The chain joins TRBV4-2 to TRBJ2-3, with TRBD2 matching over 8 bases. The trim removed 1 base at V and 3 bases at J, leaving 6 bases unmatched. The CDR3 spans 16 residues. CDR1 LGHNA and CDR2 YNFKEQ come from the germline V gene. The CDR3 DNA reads TGTGCCAGCAGCCAAGTCGGGAGCGGGGGTACAGATACGCAGTATTTT. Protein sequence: CASSQVGSGGTDTQYF.

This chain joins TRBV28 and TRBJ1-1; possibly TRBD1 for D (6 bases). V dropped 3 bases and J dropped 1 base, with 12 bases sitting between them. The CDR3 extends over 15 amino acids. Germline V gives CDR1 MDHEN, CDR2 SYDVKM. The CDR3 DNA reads TGTGCCAGCAGTTTTTATGGCAGGGGGAACACTGAAGCTTTCTTT. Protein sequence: CASSFYGRGNTEAFF.

The CDR3 DNA reads TGTGCCAGCAGCTTATGGCGGGGGCCTAAAGAGACCCAGTACTTC. Translation: CASSLWRGPKETQYF. V is TRBV7-8 and J is TRBJ2-5; D perhaps matches TRBD2 (7 bases). Trimming shortened V by 2 bases and J by 3 bases, and 13 bases separated the two germline ends. The CDR3 length is 15 residues. CDR1 is SGHVS and CDR2 is FQNEAQ in the germline V gene.

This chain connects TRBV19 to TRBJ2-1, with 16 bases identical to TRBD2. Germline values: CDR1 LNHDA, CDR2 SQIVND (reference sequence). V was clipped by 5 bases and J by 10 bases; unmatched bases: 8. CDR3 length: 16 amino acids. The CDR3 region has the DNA TGTGCCAGTAGTGCGGGACTAGCGGGGGGGCAGCGGGAGCAGTTCTTC. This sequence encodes CASSAGLAGGQREQFF.